The rows below give T cell receptor beta chains drawn from one sample of a study of CD8 T cells in Susac syndrome. TCRdb used MiXCR to reprocess the immunoSEQ multiplex PCR reads, holding one entry per CDR3 protein. The table has 350,000 to 550,000 distinct CDR3 sequences, 75% to 90% seen once. The sequencing sample was made of CD8+ T cells from PBMCs. The receptors shown here come from a human donor with multiple sclerosis. CDR3s include the opening cysteine and the closing phenylalanine or tryptophan. The D gene is left open where the match is weak. Some rows have no size entry. The others give once, few or many, or a class for an expanded clone.

TRBJ1-1	-	14	-	TRBV27	CASSLDTLNTEAFF	TGTGCCAGCAGTTTAGACACGCTGAACACTGAAGCTTTCTTT
TRBJ2-1	TRBD2	15	-	TRBV13	CASIDTSGRDYEQFF	TGTGCCAGCATCGATACTAGCGGGAGGGATTATGAGCAGTTCTTC
TRBJ2-6	-	17	once	TRBV7-3	CASSLKGISSGANVLTF	TGTGCCAGCAGCTTAAAGGGGATCTCCTCTGGGGCCAACGTCCTGACTTTC
TRBJ2-3	TRBD1	13	-	TRBV30	CALTGASTDTQYF	TGTGCCTTGACAGGGGCTAGCACAGATACGCAGTATTTT
TRBJ2-2	TRBD1	15	-	TRBV6-5	CASSYEDRDTGELFF	TGTGCCAGCAGTTACGAGGACAGGGACACCGGGGAGCTGTTTTTT
TRBJ2-3	-	15	-	TRBV20-1	CSARGAVDLTDTQYF	TGCAGTGCCCGCGGGGCGGTGGATCTCACAGATACGCAGTATTTT
TRBJ1-2	TRBD1	12	-	TRBV28	CASGTGIYGYTF	TGTGCCAGCGGGACAGGGATCTATGGCTACACCTTC
TRBJ1-5	-	14	-	TRBV7-9	CASSFPGPDQPQHF	TGTGCCAGCAGCTTTCCGGGGCCAGATCAGCCCCAGCATTTT
TRBJ1-1	-	8	-	TRBV29-1	CSAGEAFF	TGCAGCGCGGGAGAAGCTTTCTTT
TRBJ2-1	TRBD1	14	-	TRBV12-3/TRBV12-4	CASSSTGDGNEQFF	TGTGCCAGCAGTTCCACAGGGGATGGCAATGAGCAGTTCTTC
TRBJ1-1	-	14	-	TRBV30	CAWSWGGENTEAFF	TGTGCCTGGAGTTGGGGCGGGGAGAACACTGAAGCTTTCTTT
TRBJ2-3	TRBD2	17	-	TRBV6-2/TRBV6-3	CASTKTRREGRADTQYF	TGTGCCAGCACCAAAACCAGGCGGGAGGGAAGAGCAGATACGCAGTATTTT
TRBJ2-2	-	16	-	TRBV4-1	CASSHHAELGDGELFF	TGCGCCAGCAGCCACCACGCCGAACTAGGGGACGGGGAGCTGTTTTTT
TRBJ2-7	-	15	-	TRBV4-1	CASSQLASSSYEQYF	TGCGCCAGCAGCCAACTAGCATCAAGCTCCTACGAGCAGTACTTC
TRBJ2-1	TRBD1	16	-	TRBV12-3/TRBV12-4	CASSRTRDRVRGEQFF	TGTGCCAGCAGTCGAACCCGGGACAGGGTGAGGGGTGAGCAGTTCTTC
TRBJ1-2	TRBD1	13	-	TRBV6-2/TRBV6-3	CASSYSSGGGYTF	TGTGCCAGCAGTTACTCTTCAGGGGGCGGCTACACCTTC
TRBJ2-5	-	13	-	TRBV12-3/TRBV12-4	CASSLYRQETQYF	TGTGCCAGCAGTTTGTACAGACAAGAGACCCAGTACTTC
TRBJ2-7	TRBD2	14	few	TRBV6-2/TRBV6-3	CASSKSGADYEQYF	TGTGCCAGCAGTAAAAGCGGGGCAGACTACGAGCAGTACTTC
TRBJ1-5	TRBD1	13	-	TRBV24-1	CATSQGGNQPQHF	TGTGCCACCAGTCAGGGGGGGAATCAGCCCCAGCATTTT
TRBJ2-5	TRBD2	19	-	TRBV7-2	CASSFPLSGGLPWGETQYF	TGTGCCAGCAGCTTTCCCCTAAGCGGGGGCCTACCGTGGGGAGAGACCCAGTACTTC
TRBJ1-3	-	17	once	TRBV2	CASSEIMGLFSGNTIYF	TGTGCCAGCAGTGAAATTATGGGACTCTTCTCTGGAAACACCATATATTTT
TRBJ2-2	-	13	once	TRBV9	CASSVEYSGELFF	TGTGCCAGCAGCGTAGAGTATAGCGGGGAGCTGTTTTTT
TRBJ1-2	-	15	-	TRBV5-8	CASLELQNLNYGYTF	TGTGCCAGCCTCGAACTACAGAACCTTAACTATGGCTACACCTTC
TRBJ2-5	TRBD2	16	-	TRBV27	CASSMGLAGRSETQYF	TGTGCCAGCAGCATGGGACTAGCGGGAAGGTCAGAGACCCAGTACTTC
TRBJ2-5	TRBD1	14	-	TRBV5-1	CASSTGTDQETQYF	TGCGCCAGCAGCACCGGGACAGACCAAGAGACCCAGTACTTC
TRBJ1-6	-	15	-	TRBV6-1	CASSPSDSSNSPLHF	TGTGCCAGCAGTCCCTCCGACAGTTCAAATTCACCCCTCCACTTT
TRBJ1-6	TRBD1	16	-	TRBV7-2	CASSIRTGEHDSPLHF	TGTGCCAGCAGCATTCGGACAGGAGAGCACGACTCACCCCTCCACTTT
TRBJ2-7	-	14	-	TRBV13	CASSLGSQGVEQYF	TGTGCCAGCAGCTTAGGAAGTCAGGGCGTCGAGCAGTACTTC
TRBJ2-5	-	13	-	TRBV7-9	CASSRQGGETQYF	TGTGCCAGCAGTCGACAGGGAGGAGAGACCCAGTACTTC
TRBJ1-1	TRBD1	17	-	TRBV6-5	CASSYSGQATMNTEAFF	TGTGCCAGCAGTTACTCTGGACAGGCCACCATGAACACTGAAGCTTTCTTT
TRBJ2-1	TRBD2	15	-	TRBV5-1	CASSLISGSINEQFF	TGCGCCAGCAGCTTGATTAGCGGGAGTATCAATGAGCAGTTCTTC
TRBJ2-7	TRBD1	16	-	TRBV27	CASSSTGQGAIYEQYF	TGTGCCAGCAGTTCAACCGGACAGGGGGCTATCTACGAGCAGTACTTC
TRBJ1-4	-	17	once	TRBV11-2	CASSRTGTLSANEKLFF	TGTGCCAGCAGCCGAACCGGGACGTTGAGTGCTAATGAAAAACTGTTTTTT
TRBJ2-3	-	16	-	TRBV28	CASRSRQGLSTDTQYF	TGTGCCAGCAGATCCCGTCAGGGGCTTAGCACAGATACGCAGTATTTT
TRBJ1-6	TRBD1	17	few	TRBV6-4	CASSDSGQGAFNSPLHF	TGTGCCAGCAGTGACTCGGGACAGGGGGCTTTCAATTCACCCCTCCACTTT
TRBJ1-2	-	13	-	TRBV28	CASSYTGIEGYTF	TGTGCCAGCAGTTATACAGGGATTGAGGGCTACACCTTC
TRBJ1-2	TRBD1	14	once	TRBV6-5	CASSYLTGEAGYTF	TGTGCCAGCAGTTACCTAACAGGGGAGGCTGGCTACACCTTC
TRBJ1-1	-	18	-	TRBV6-5	CASRYSEVELHVNTEAFF	TGTGCCAGCAGATATAGTGAGGTAGAGCTCCACGTGAACACTGAAGCTTTCTTT
TRBJ1-2	TRBD1	15	-	TRBV6-5	CASSYSPGTGSGYTF	TGTGCCAGCAGTTACAGTCCCGGGACAGGGAGCGGCTACACCTTC
TRBJ2-7	-	13	few	TRBV27	CASSLTFSYEQYF	TGTGCCAGCAGTTTAACTTTCTCCTACGAGCAGTACTTC